This TCR beta chain was recovered during a study of STAT3 mutations in large granular lymphocyte leukemia. Study-level results: Every T-LGLL patient had at least one immunodominant TCRbeta clonotype.

The germline V gene has CDR1 MNHNS and CDR2 SASEGT. The CDR3 extends over 16 amino acids. V was pared by 2 bases and J by 2 bases, with 13 bases between. Worth noting for this clone: No antigen is known for it.

Average productive template count per sample was about 40,773. The data were produced by immunoSEQ multiplex PCR, yet TCRdb's version contains in-frame clones alone and is incomplete. The data contain 16,000 or so clones, about four fifths of them seen just once; the ten biggest clones take up 6.5% to 9.5%. Source material: peripheral blood mononuclear cells. The chain combines TRBV6-1 with TRBJ2-1, with D maybe TRBD1 (6 bases). The source of this sequence is a man aged 50-60 years with T-cell large granular lymphocyte leukemia. Some clones in this sample may be carry-over from other donors' samples. The CDR3 sequence: CASSERGGGTYNEQFF. As DNA, the CDR3 is TGTGCCAGCAGTGAAAGGGGTGGGGGCACCTACAATGAGCAGTTCTTC.